Shown below are 2 T cell receptor beta chains from a single sample sequenced in a study of blood T cell repertoires in COVID-19. TCRdb's copy holds only in-frame clones and misses some; the assay was immunoSEQ multiplex PCR. The sample consists of about 500,000 clones, about nine tenths of them appearing once. Sequenced input: PBMCs or T cells enriched from blood (not recorded which). These receptors all come from a woman aged 18-29 years who had recovered from COVID-19.

The chain combines TRBV7-9 with TRBJ1-1; unclear D gene. CDR3 size: 13 residues. Trimming removed 5 bases at V and 6 bases at J, with 13 bases between. Germline V gives CDR1 SEHNR, CDR2 FQNEAQ (reference sequence). The CDR3: CASSTPGYPEAFF. DNA for the CDR3: TGTGCCAGCAGCACTCCGGGGTACCCTGAAGCTTTCTTT.

The rearrangement links TRBV11-3 to TRBJ2-2; TRBD1 aligns across 9 bases. V shed 2 bases, J shed 6 bases, and the junction held 7 bases outside the gene matches. This CDR3 is 16 amino acids long. CDR1 and CDR2 from the germline V gene are SGHNT and YENEEA. CDR3 nucleotide sequence: TGTGCCAGCAGCTTACGGTCGGACAGGGGCGCCGGGGAGCTGTTTTTT. Translation: CASSLRSDRGAGELFF.